This entry is about one TCR beta chain. This specimen comes from a study of blood T cell repertoires in COVID-19. Across the whole study: The United States, Italy and Spain supplied acute and convalescent COVID-19 samples.

Source study methods: Researchers report that nucleated cell counts were estimated from reference gene primer amplification. Generated by immunoSEQ multiplex PCR, the TCRdb table keeps only in-frame clones and is missing some. That table gives V, J and clone size, and the DNA gave D and trimming. Of some 60,000 clones in the sample, 82% are singletons; the top ten hold around 12%. This sequence originates from a human donor in a cohort sampled during active COVID-19. Sequencing was carried out using peripheral blood.

CDR3 in DNA: TGTGCCAGCAGTGGAGTAGCGGGGGGGAACTCCTACAATGAGCAGTTCTTC. Its protein is CASSGVAGGNSYNEQFF. The rearrangement links TRBV25-1 to TRBJ2-1; 11 nucleotides agree with TRBD2. V trimming: 4 bases; J trimming: 0 bases; junction bases outside the gene matches: 5. Germline V CDR1 and CDR2: MGHDK, SYGVNS. This CDR3 contains 17 residues.